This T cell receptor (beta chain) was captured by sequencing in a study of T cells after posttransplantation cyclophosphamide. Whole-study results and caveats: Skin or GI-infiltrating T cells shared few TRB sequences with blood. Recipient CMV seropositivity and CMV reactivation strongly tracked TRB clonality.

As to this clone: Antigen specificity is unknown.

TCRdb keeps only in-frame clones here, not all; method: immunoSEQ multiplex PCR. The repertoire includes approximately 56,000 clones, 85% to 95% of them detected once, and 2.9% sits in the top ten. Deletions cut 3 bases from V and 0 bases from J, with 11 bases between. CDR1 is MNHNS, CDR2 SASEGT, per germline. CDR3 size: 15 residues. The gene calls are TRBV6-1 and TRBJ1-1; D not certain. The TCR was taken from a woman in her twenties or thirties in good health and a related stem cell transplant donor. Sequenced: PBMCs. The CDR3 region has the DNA TGTGCCAGCAGTGACGCAGGTTCCCTGAACACTGAAGCTTTCTTT. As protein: CASSDAGSLNTEAFF.